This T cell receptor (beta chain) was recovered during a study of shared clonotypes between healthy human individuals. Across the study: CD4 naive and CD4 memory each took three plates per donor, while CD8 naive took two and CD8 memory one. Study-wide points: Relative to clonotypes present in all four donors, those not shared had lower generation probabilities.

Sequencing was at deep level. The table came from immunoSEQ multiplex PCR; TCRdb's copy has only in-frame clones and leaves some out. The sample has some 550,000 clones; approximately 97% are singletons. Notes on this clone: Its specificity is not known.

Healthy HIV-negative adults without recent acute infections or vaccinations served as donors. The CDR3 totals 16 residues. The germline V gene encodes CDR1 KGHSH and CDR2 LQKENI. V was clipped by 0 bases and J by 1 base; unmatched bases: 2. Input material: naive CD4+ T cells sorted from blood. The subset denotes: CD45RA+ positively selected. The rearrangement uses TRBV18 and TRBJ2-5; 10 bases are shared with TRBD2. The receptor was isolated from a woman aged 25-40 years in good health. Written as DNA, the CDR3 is TGTGCCAGCTCACCACCGGGACTAGCGCCCCAAGAGACCCAGTACTTC. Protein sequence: CASSPPGLAPQETQYF.